The TCR beta chain described here comes from a study of T cell repertoires in cytomegalovirus infection. This clonotype has only a few counts. Its antigen is as yet unknown. There are 11 residues in the CDR3. Germline CDR1 is SQVTM and CDR2 is ANQGSEA. Between the trimmed V and J ends, which lost 4 bases and 5 bases, there was a span of 9 bases. TCRdb reanalysed the reads using MiXCR and keeps one entry per CDR3 protein. This sample has 40,000 to 50,000 distinct CDR3 sequences, with around 20% found just once. Sequenced: PBMCs, sequenced either directly or after in vitro stimulation (not recorded which). The sequence came from a human donor in good health (CMV status not recorded). Some clones in this sample may be carry-over from other donors' samples. This chain joins TRBV29-1 and TRBJ2-7; D unclear. The CDR3 DNA is TGCAGCGTTGCCGTAAGTGACGAGCAGTACTTC. The encoded protein is CSVAVSDEQYF.